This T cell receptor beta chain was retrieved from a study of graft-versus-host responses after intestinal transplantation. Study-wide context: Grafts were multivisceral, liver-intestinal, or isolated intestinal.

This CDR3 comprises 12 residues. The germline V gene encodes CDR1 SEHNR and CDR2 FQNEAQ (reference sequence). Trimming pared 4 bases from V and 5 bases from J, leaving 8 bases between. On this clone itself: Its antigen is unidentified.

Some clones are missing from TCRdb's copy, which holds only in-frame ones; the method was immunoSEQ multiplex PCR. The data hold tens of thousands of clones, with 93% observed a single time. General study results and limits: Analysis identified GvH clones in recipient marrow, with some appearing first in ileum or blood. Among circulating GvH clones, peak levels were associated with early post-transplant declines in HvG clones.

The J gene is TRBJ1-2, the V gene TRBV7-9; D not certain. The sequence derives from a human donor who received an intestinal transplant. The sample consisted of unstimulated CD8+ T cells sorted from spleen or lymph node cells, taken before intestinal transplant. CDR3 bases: TGTGCCAGCAGCTCAGGATCTTATGGCTACACCTTC. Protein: CASSSGSYGYTF.